This T cell receptor (beta chain) appears in the sequencing data of a study of blood T cell repertoires in COVID-19. Trimming cost V 2 bases and J 2 bases; bases outside gene matches: 7. Per the germline V gene, CDR1 is LNHNV and CDR2 is YYDKDF (reference sequence). There are 17 residues in the CDR3. Generated by immunoSEQ multiplex PCR, the TCRdb table keeps only in-frame clones and is missing some. Of about 200,000 clones in the sample, approximately 91% were seen once. This TCR was recovered from a man between 60 and 75 years old who had recovered from COVID-19. The chain recombines TRBV15 with TRBJ1-4, with 8 nucleotides matching TRBD1. Material: peripheral blood. As DNA, the CDR3 is TGTGCCACCAGCAGACGTCGGACAGGGACGACTAATGAAAAACTGTTTTTT. Its protein product is CATSRRRTGTTNEKLFF.